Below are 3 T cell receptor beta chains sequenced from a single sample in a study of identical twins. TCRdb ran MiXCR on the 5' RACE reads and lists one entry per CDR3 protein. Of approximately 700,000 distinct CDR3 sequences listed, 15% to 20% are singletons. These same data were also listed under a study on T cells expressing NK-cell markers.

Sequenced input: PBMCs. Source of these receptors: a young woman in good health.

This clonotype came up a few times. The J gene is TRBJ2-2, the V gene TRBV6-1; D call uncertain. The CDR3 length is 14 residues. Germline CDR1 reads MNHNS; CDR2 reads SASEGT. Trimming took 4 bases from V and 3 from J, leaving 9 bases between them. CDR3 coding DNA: TGTGCCAGCAGTGCCGGTCCAGACACCGGGGAGCTGTTTTTT. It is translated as CASSAGPDTGELFF.

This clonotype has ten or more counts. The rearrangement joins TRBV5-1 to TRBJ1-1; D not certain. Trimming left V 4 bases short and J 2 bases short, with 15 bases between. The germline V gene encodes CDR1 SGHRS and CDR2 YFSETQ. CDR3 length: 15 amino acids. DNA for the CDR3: TGCGCCAGCAGCCCACAGACACCAAGCAACACTGAAGCTTTCTTT. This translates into CASSPQTPSNTEAFF.

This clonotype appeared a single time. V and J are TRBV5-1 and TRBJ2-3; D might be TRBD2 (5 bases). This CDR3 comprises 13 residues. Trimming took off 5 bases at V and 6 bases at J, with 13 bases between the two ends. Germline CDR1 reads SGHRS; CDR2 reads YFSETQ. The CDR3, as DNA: TGCGCCAGCAGACCGGACTCTCCTGATACGCAGTATTTT. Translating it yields CASRPDSPDTQYF.